Below, one T cell receptor beta chain is given with its context. Its specificity is not known. One junction end does not reproduce the germline sequence, and a read error may be involved. TCR beta CDR3 region amplification was performed from RNA transcripts. The HTBI primer set drove a first-round RT-PCR of the TCR CDR3. One entry per CDR3 protein, called by TCRdb with MiXCR from the multiplex PCR reads. The sample comprises around 250,000 distinct CDR3 sequences, 13% to 15% of which are singletons, and 10% to 15% rests with the top ten. The data originate from a study of T cells in Graves' hyperthyroidism and ophthalmopathy. The CDR3 loop spans 11 amino acids. Germline lookup yields CDR1 SNHLY and CDR2 FYNNEI. PBMCs were obtained from 10 ml fresh peripheral blood. Study-level results: In blood, most of the thyroid clonotypes expanded above 0.001 were also present.

Source material: blood. This receptor was taken from a woman in her 40s with Graves' hyperthyroidism that later progressed to Graves' ophthalmopathy. The chain couples TRBV2 to TRBJ1-1; D not resolved. The CDR3 region is CAGSAGVEAFF. The CDR3 bases are TGTGCCGGCAGTGCCGGGGTTGAAGCTTTCTTT.